This T cell receptor beta chain was retrieved from a study of CD8+ T cells in alopecia areata. It was cDNA, reverse transcribed from extracted RNA, that served as the sequencing template. Assay used: immunoSEQ multiplex PCR; TCRdb lists only in-frame clones, some missing. Counted here are some 170,000 clones, 50% to 75% occurring once; the ten biggest clones make up roughly 14%. The V end lost 7 bases, the J end lost 6 bases, and 14 bases lay between the germline ends. The germline V gene has CDR1 MNHNY and CDR2 SVGAGI (reference sequence). This CDR3 region has 13 residues. The sample here was CD4+ T cells sorted from blood, taken at week 0. V usage is TRBV6-6 and J usage is TRBJ2-3; no clear D. This TCR was sampled from a human donor with alopecia areata. This CDR3 reads CASKPLDTDTQYF. The CDR3 DNA reads as TGTGCCAGCAAACCTCTTGATACGGATACGCAGTATTTT.